Each of the 28 T cell receptor beta chains below was sequenced from the same sample in a study of Ad26.COV2.S vaccination and SARS-CoV-2 variants (dated by TCRdb to the early 2020s). The sample's treatment or condition label, in plain terms: some 19 received Ad26.COV2.S at low or high dose, single or two shots; several received placebo; per-sample allocation not given. For vaccine and placebo recipients, repertoires were sequenced using samples collected on day 63 after the first injection. The protocol used for the library was the immunoSEQ multiplex PCR assay. Here the immuneACCESS table is served through TCRdb, limited to in-frame sequences with V and J called. Missing clones are a known gap in these copies; in checked studies unresolved V genes cover under half, and the rest lacks a known reason. This sample lists 400,000 to 500,000 clones; around 89% were detected once. The ten largest clonotypes hold about 3.6% of the sample.

Material: peripheral blood, obtained in a trial of Ad26.COV2.S vaccine versus placebo. The receptors come from a person aged 18 to 59 who received the Ad26.COV2.S COVID-19 vaccine or a placebo.

This rearrangement joins TRBV24-1 to TRBJ1-2; D possibly corresponds to TRBD1 (6 bases). Germline-derived CDR1 and CDR2 are KGHDR and SFDVKD. The germline V and J ends were trimmed by 4 bases and 2 bases, with 13 bases remaining between them. This CDR3 has 15 residues. This chain's CDR3 is CATSEAGQPNYGYTF. Here the CDR3 DNA reads TGTGCCACCAGTGAAGCCGGACAGCCGAACTATGGCTACACCTTC.

In nucleotides, the CDR3 is TGTGCCAGCAGCTCCCAGGGCAATCAGCCCCAGCATTTT. Translation gives CASSSQGNQPQHF. This chain connects TRBV7-2 to TRBJ1-5; D unclear. Germline V gene lookup returns CDR1 SGHTA and CDR2 FQGNSA. The CDR3 spans 13 residues. Trimming left V 4 bases short and J 2 bases short, with 6 bases between.

V and J are TRBV6-5 and TRBJ1-6, with TRBD1 matching 8 bases. V trimming: 6 bases; J trimming: 10 bases; junction bases outside the gene matches: 8. From germline, CDR1 is MNHEY and CDR2 SVGAGI. The CDR3 sequence is 14 residues long. CDR3 bases: TGTGCCAGCAGGCCTACCACAGGGGGATCACCCCTCCACTTT. Its translation: CASRPTTGGSPLHF.

The CDR3 nucleotides are TGTGCCAGCTCACCAACTGTGGGGGACTCCTACAATGAGCAGTTCTTC. It yields the protein CASSPTVGDSYNEQFF. The chain couples TRBV18 to TRBJ2-1; D is tentatively TRBD1 or TRBD2 (5 bases each). This CDR3 is built from 16 residues. Germline V gene sequence: CDR1 KGHSH, CDR2 LQKENI. V lost 2 bases, J lost 0 bases, and 11 bases lay in between.

The V call is TRBV4-1, the J call TRBJ2-5; D is unclear. V was cut by 1 base and J by 4 bases, with 13 bases left in between. Germline CDR1 reads MGHRA; CDR2 reads YSYEKL. This CDR3 has 15 residues. CDR3: CASSQGHGKGETQYF. CDR3 sequence (DNA): TGCGCCAGCAGCCAAGGTCACGGCAAAGGAGAGACCCAGTACTTC.

The chain uses TRBV5-5 and TRBJ1-2, with TRBD1 as a possible D gene (5 bases). Trimming pared 2 bases from V and 6 bases from J, leaving 11 bases between. The CDR3 runs to 13 residues. Germline V gene lookup returns CDR1 SGHKS and CDR2 YYEKEE (reference sequence). CDR3 loop: CASSLRGENGYTF. Written as DNA, the CDR3 is TGTGCCAGCAGCTTACGAGGGGAGAATGGCTACACCTTC.

In nucleotides, the CDR3 is TGTGCCAGCAGCTCTCTACTAGCGGGGTTCCACGAGCAGTACTTC. Its translation is CASSSLLAGFHEQYF. The V call is TRBV7-6, the J call TRBJ2-7; TRBD2 matches at 10 bases. Trimming at V came to 4 bases and at J to 5 bases, leaving 8 bases not matched to a gene. Germline CDR1 reads SGHVS; CDR2 reads FNYEAQ. The CDR3 runs to 15 residues.

The J gene is TRBJ2-2, the V gene TRBV6-2 or TRBV6-3, with a weak D call TRBD1 (5 bases). The V and J ends lost 5 bases and 6 bases respectively, with 7 bases between them. Germline V gene sequence: CDR1 MNHEY, CDR2 SVGEGT. The CDR3 totals 12 residues. CDR3 amino acids: CASSRGAGELFF. DNA for the CDR3: TGTGCCAGCAGTAGGGGTGCCGGGGAGCTGTTTTTT.

CDR3: CASSSASDRAEDNEQFF. The CDR3 nucleotides read TGTGCCAGCTCATCGGCCTCCGACAGGGCGGAAGACAATGAGCAGTTCTTC. The chain recombines TRBV18 with TRBJ2-1; 7 bases are shared with TRBD1. Germline loops: CDR1 KGHSH, CDR2 LQKENI. CDR3 length equals 17 residues. Losses at the gene ends were 5 bases for V and 5 bases for J; bases not matched to a gene: 15.

V usage is TRBV19 and J usage is TRBJ1-6, with a weak D call TRBD1 (6 bases). This CDR3 comprises 14 residues. Germline assignment: CDR1 LNHDA and CDR2 SQIVND (reference sequence). V dropped 5 bases and J dropped 9 bases, with 14 bases sitting between them. CDR3 in amino acids: CASSDRFPPSPLHF. DNA for the CDR3: TGTGCCAGTAGTGACAGGTTTCCACCTTCACCCCTCCACTTT.

The V and J genes are TRBV30 and TRBJ2-5; 7 bases map to TRBD1. V lost 4 bases to trimming and J lost 2 bases; unmatched junction nucleotides: 4. The V gene's germline CDR1 is GTSNPN and CDR2 SVGIG (reference sequence). The CDR3 is 13 residues long. The CDR3 nucleotides read TGTGCCTGGACGACAGGGAATCAAGAGACCCAGTACTTC. This codes for CAWTTGNQETQYF.

As to this clone: The same CDR3 is also encoded by other DNA sequences in this sample. The chain combines TRBV6-2 or TRBV6-3 with TRBJ2-2, with D perhaps matching TRBD2 (6 bases). V was pared by 5 bases and J by 6 bases, with 7 bases between. The CDR3 loop spans 12 amino acids. The germline gives CDR1 MNHEY, CDR2 SVGEGT. CDR3 amino acids: CASSTGAGELFF. The CDR3, as DNA: TGTGCCAGCAGTACGGGGGCCGGGGAGCTGTTTTTT.

In its sample, this clone was seen a few times. V is TRBV21-1 and J is TRBJ1-2; the table's D call, TRBD1, was not checked against the DNA. TRBV21-1 corresponds to a pseudogene. This CDR3 comprises 14 residues. The CDR3 DNA sequence: TGTGCCAGCAGCCCCACAGGGGGCAGGTATGGCTACACCTTC. Encoded protein: CASSPTGGRYGYTF.

CDR3 loop: CASSLGGDQAFF. The CDR3 DNA sequence: TGTGCCAGCAGCCTAGGGGGCGATCAAGCTTTCTTT. This chain joins TRBV3-1 (or the pseudogene TRBV3-2) and TRBJ1-1; 7 bases are shared with TRBD1. CDR1 and CDR2 from the germline V gene are LGHDT and YNNKEL (reference sequence). V trimming: 4 bases; J trimming: 9 bases; junction bases outside the gene matches: 5. The CDR3 is made up of 12 amino acids.

This clone has only one observation. The chain has TRBV5-4 and TRBJ2-7; TRBD2 matches 9 bases. The CDR3 runs to 16 residues. From germline, CDR1 is SGHNT and CDR2 YYREEE (reference sequence). The junction had 11 bases not matched to a gene; V was cut back by 4 bases and J by 3 bases. CDR3 sequence reads: CASSPGLARGGYEQYF. CDR3 DNA sequence: TGTGCCAGCAGCCCGGGACTAGCCCGGGGGGGCTACGAGCAGTACTTC. Full variable domain (rest looked up from reference TRBV5-4 and TRBJ2-7): ETGVTQSPTHLIKTRGQQVTLRCSSQSGHNTVSWYQQALGQGPQFIFQYYREEENGRGNFPPRFSGLQFPNYSSELNVNALELDDSALYLCASSPGLARGGYEQYFGPGTRLTVT.

The genes are TRBV14 and TRBJ1-1, with TRBD1 as a possible D gene (5 bases). CDR3 length equals 13 residues. Trimming cost V 4 bases and J 6 bases, with 12 bases left between them. From germline, CDR1 is SGHDN and CDR2 FVKESK. For the CDR3, the DNA is TGTGCCAGCAGCCTAGGGGTGTACCCTGAAGCTTTCTTT. Its protein product is CASSLGVYPEAFF.

CDR3 nucleotides: TGCAGCGTTGAGGACAGGGGCAAGTATGGCTACACCTTC. It specifies CSVEDRGKYGYTF. This chain links TRBV29-1 with TRBJ1-2, with 9 positions matching TRBD1. The CDR3 loop spans 13 amino acids. V was clipped by 3 bases and J by 5 bases; unmatched bases: 4. CDR1 SQVTM and CDR2 ANQGSEA come from the germline V gene.

Notes on this clone: Other DNA sequences within the sample encode an identical CDR3. This chain connects TRBV12-3 or TRBV12-4 to TRBJ2-1; D unclear. V was cut by 6 bases and J by 1 base, with 4 bases left in between. CDR3 size: 12 residues. This CDR3 is CASSRSYNEQFF. The CDR3 nucleotides are TGTGCCAGCAGCCGTTCCTACAATGAGCAGTTCTTC.

This chain links TRBV6-5 with TRBJ2-3; D possibly uses TRBD1 or TRBD2 (5 bases each). Germline CDR1 and CDR2: MNHEY and SVGAGI. V was cut by 2 bases and J by 4 bases, with 13 bases left in between. This CDR3 has 15 residues. CDR3 nucleotides: TGTGCCAGCAGTTACGGGGGACGGACTCCAGATACGCAGTATTTT. This codes for CASSYGGRTPDTQYF.

V gene TRBV11-2 combines with J gene TRBJ2-7; 13 bases are a match to TRBD2. CDR3 length equals 15 residues. Trimming cost V 6 bases and J 4 bases; bases outside gene matches: 6. Per germline, CDR1 SGHAT and CDR2 FQNNGV. This chain's CDR3 is CASSRLAGGWYEQYF. The DNA of the CDR3 is TGTGCCAGCAGTAGACTAGCGGGGGGATGGTACGAGCAGTACTTC.

The chain has TRBV10-3 and TRBJ1-5; D might be TRBD1 (6 bases). CDR1 and CDR2 (germline): ENHRY, SYGVKD. This CDR3 region has 16 residues. The V end was cut by 0 bases, the J end by 5 bases, with 14 bases between. The CDR3: CAISESLGGGDQPQHF. CDR3 nucleotide sequence: TGTGCCATCAGTGAGTCCCTCGGGGGCGGCGATCAGCCCCAGCATTTT.

The rearrangement joins TRBV5-5 to TRBJ1-1, with D unresolved. V was shortened by 0 bases and J by 0 bases, with 12 bases between the two germline ends. This CDR3 has 16 residues. Germline V CDR1 and CDR2: SGHKS, YYEKEE (reference sequence). In DNA form, the CDR3 reads TGTGCCAGCAGCTTGGAAGGTACACCCATGAACACTGAAGCTTTCTTT. Its translation is CASSLEGTPMNTEAFF.

The gene calls are TRBV3-1 (or the pseudogene TRBV3-2) and TRBJ1-6; D is unresolved. V dropped 4 bases and J dropped 10 bases, with 8 bases sitting between them. CDR1 and CDR2 (germline): LGHDT, YNNKEL (reference sequence). The CDR3 covers 12 residues. This CDR3 is CASSLPASPLHF. For the CDR3, the DNA is TGTGCCAGCAGCCTACCGGCCTCACCCCTCCACTTT.

The chain couples TRBV19 to TRBJ1-4, with 9 bases aligning to TRBD1. V shed 7 bases and J 8 bases; nucleotides not matched to a gene: 5. This CDR3 spans 13 amino acids. Looked up from germline, CDR1 is LNHDA and CDR2 is SQIVND (reference sequence). Written as DNA, the CDR3 is TGTGCCAGTAAGAGGACAGGGGAAGAAAAACTGTTTTTT. Residues: CASKRTGEEKLFF.

The chain couples TRBV7-2 to TRBJ1-4; no reliable D call. Germline V CDR1 and CDR2: SGHTA, FQGNSA. V gave up 5 bases and J gave up 8 bases, with 18 bases separating them. This CDR3 contains 15 residues. The CDR3 loop is CASSPLGSSSEKLFF. In nucleotides, the CDR3 is TGTGCCAGCAGCCCGCTCGGCAGCTCGTCGGAAAAACTGTTTTTT. Full variable domain (missing parts from reference TRBV7-2 and TRBJ1-4): GAGVSQSPSNKVTEKGKDVELRCDPISGHTALYWYRQSLGQGLEFLIYFQGNSAPDKSGLPSDRFSAERTGGSVSTLTIQRTQQEDSAVYLCASSPLGSSSEKLFFGSGTQLSVL.

This chain connects TRBV24-1 to TRBJ2-7; 11 bases line up with TRBD1. Germline V gene data show CDR1 as KGHDR and CDR2 as SFDVKD. The CDR3 spans 13 residues. V lost 9 bases, J lost 0 bases, and 0 bases stayed unmatched. The CDR3 region is CATGTGGSYEQYF. The DNA for the CDR3 is TGTGCCACCGGGACAGGGGGCTCCTACGAGCAGTACTTC.

The chain combines TRBV6-2 or TRBV6-3 with TRBJ1-6; D is uncertain. Trimming removed 0 bases from V and 9 bases from J, with 12 bases in between. Germline values: CDR1 MNHEY, CDR2 SVGEGT. The CDR3 length is 15 residues. The CDR3 spells CASSYSQEEFSPLHF. DNA of the CDR3: TGTGCCAGCAGTTACTCCCAAGAGGAGTTTTCACCCCTCCACTTT.

To note about this clone: This sample includes further DNA sequences coding for the same CDR3. The chain is built from TRBV20-1 and TRBJ2-7; D ambiguous. V lost 4 bases and J lost 1, with 5 bases in between. The CDR3 is 11 amino acids. Germline assignment: CDR1 DFQATT and CDR2 SNEGSKA (reference sequence). In DNA, the CDR3 is TGCAGTGCTACGTCTTCCTACGAGCAGTACTTC. It encodes CSATSSYEQYF.